The rows below give T cell receptor beta chains drawn from one sample of a study of breast tumors, draining lymph nodes, adjacent tissues. MiXCR, applied by TCRdb to the multiplex PCR reads, yields one record per CDR3 protein. The profile shows 200,000 or so distinct CDR3 sequences, roughly 31% of them singletons. Material: axillary lymph node tissue. The receptors come from a female donor with breast cancer. Some clones in this sample may be carry-over from other donors' samples. The CDR3 runs from the conserved cysteine through the conserved F or W. Fields, in order: V gene, J gene, clone size, D gene, CDR3 protein, CDR3 DNA. The D gene is left open where the match is weak. Clone size appears in some rows only: once, few, many, or a class for an expanded clone.

>TRBV11-2|TRBJ2-1|-|TRBD2
CASSLSGGPTMSNEQFF
TGTGCCAGCAGCTTGTCGGGGGGGCCGACGATGAGCAATGAGCAGTTCTTC
>TRBV7-3|TRBJ1-6|-|TRBD1
CASSLDRGYSPLHF
TGTGCCAGCAGCTTGGACAGGGGTTATTCACCCCTCCACTTT
>TRBV4-2|TRBJ2-3|many|TRBD2
CASSQLAGALTDTQYF
TGTGCCAGCAGCCAATTAGCGGGGGCCCTCACAGATACGCAGTATTTT
>TRBV7-9|TRBJ2-7|many|-
CASSSGRGPAQYF
TGTGCCAGCAGCTCCGGTAGGGGCCCTGCGCAGTACTTC
>TRBV5-1|TRBJ2-3|many|-
CASSRGLQGADTQYF
TGCGCCAGCAGCCGTGGACTACAAGGGGCAGATACGCAGTATTTT
>TRBV6-6|TRBJ2-3|-|TRBD2
CASSPGGITDTQYF
TGTGCCAGCAGTCCGGGGGGTATCACAGATACGCAGTATTTT
>TRBV7-9|TRBJ1-4|many|-
CASISGANEKLFF
TGTGCCAGCATCTCCGGAGCTAATGAAAAACTGTTTTTT
>TRBV20-1|TRBJ1-2|-|-
CRGRRGVDYGYTF
TGCAGAGGCAGGCGCGGGGTCGACTATGGCTACACCTTC
>TRBV28|TRBJ2-2|many|TRBD2
CASRKGGYTGELFF
TGTGCCAGCAGGAAGGGAGGGTACACCGGGGAGCTGTTTTTT
>TRBV12-3/TRBV12-4|TRBJ2-2|many|-
CASRANRGGKAGELFF
TGTGCCAGCAGAGCTAACAGGGGGGGCAAAGCCGGGGAGCTGTTTTTT
>TRBV27|TRBJ2-2|-|TRBD2
CASKPRTSGSYTGELFF
TGTGCCAGCAAACCGAGGACTAGCGGGAGTTACACCGGGGAGCTGTTTTTT
>TRBV25-1|TRBJ2-1|-|TRBD2
CASSVRTSGKVEQFF
TGTGCCAGCAGCGTCCGGACTAGCGGGAAAGTTGAGCAGTTCTTC
>TRBV5-8|TRBJ1-2|many|-
CASSSGQPGGYTF
TGTGCCAGCAGCTCTGGTCAACCTGGAGGCTACACCTTC
>TRBV20-1|TRBJ2-1|many|TRBD2
CSALAGSAYNEQFF
TGCAGTGCACTAGCGGGATCGGCCTACAATGAGCAGTTCTTC
>TRBV2|TRBJ2-1|many|TRBD2
CASSVLAGYNEQFF
TGTGCCAGCAGTGTTCTAGCGGGATACAATGAGCAGTTCTTC
>TRBV12-3/TRBV12-4|TRBJ1-6|many|-
CASTVTKGSPLHF
TGTGCCAGCACTGTGACTAAGGGTTCACCCCTCCACTTT
>TRBV6-5|TRBJ1-2|many|TRBD1
CASSSRQGAVYGYTF
TGTGCCAGCAGTTCCCGTCAGGGGGCAGTCTATGGCTACACCTTC
>TRBV29-1|TRBJ2-3|-|-
CSVEGPDTQYF
TGCAGCGTTGAGGGCCCAGATACGCAGTATTTT
>TRBV5-6|TRBJ2-6|many|-
CASSLSGVTGANVLTF
TGTGCCAGCAGCTTGTCGGGTGTGACTGGGGCCAACGTCCTGACTTTC
>TRBV19|TRBJ2-5|-|-
CASSIGAETQYF
TGTGCCAGTAGTATAGGGGCAGAGACCCAGTACTTC
>TRBV20-1|TRBJ2-5|-|TRBD2
CSASPPSGRLETQYF
TGCAGTGCTAGTCCACCTAGCGGGAGATTGGAGACCCAGTACTTC
>TRBV5-4|TRBJ2-7|-|TRBD1
CASSFPRQGVYEQYF
TGTGCCAGCAGCTTTCCGAGACAGGGAGTCTACGAGCAGTACTTC
>TRBV6-2/TRBV6-3|TRBJ2-7|many|-
CASGSPNSYEQYF
TGTGCCAGCGGGAGCCCAAATTCCTACGAGCAGTACTTC
>TRBV2|TRBJ1-5|-|-
CASAPRAGEQPQHF
TGTGCCAGCGCTCCCCGGGCAGGCGAGCAGCCCCAGCATTTT
>TRBV20-1|TRBJ2-5|many|TRBD2
CSARRAGVSLQETQYF
TGCAGTGCCCGGCGAGCGGGAGTGTCCCTCCAAGAGACCCAGTACTTC
>TRBV4-1|TRBJ1-2|-|-
CASSQGGSDYGYTF
TGCGCCAGCAGCCAAGGGGGGAGTGACTATGGCTACACCTTC
>TRBV7-8|TRBJ1-4|-|-
CASRGRGREGATNEKLFF
TGTGCCAGCCGAGGTAGGGGCAGGGAGGGAGCAACTAATGAAAAACTGTTTTTT
>TRBV24-1|TRBJ2-7|-|TRBD1
CATWDSTYEQYF
TGTGCTACTTGGGACAGCACCTACGAGCAGTACTTC
>TRBV7-2|TRBJ2-5|many|TRBD1
CASSQDRSQETQYF
TGTGCCAGCAGCCAGGACAGGTCGCAAGAGACCCAGTACTTC
>TRBV5-4|TRBJ2-1|few|TRBD2
CASSSMTSGKGNEQFF
TGTGCCAGCAGCTCGATGACTAGCGGGAAGGGAAATGAGCAGTTCTTC
>TRBV27|TRBJ2-1|-|-
CASSLFGRGPPGEQFF
TGTGCCAGCAGTTTATTCGGGCGGGGCCCGCCGGGTGAGCAGTTCTTC
>TRBV6-6|TRBJ1-4|many|-
CASKNREESEKLFF
TGTGCCAGCAAGAACAGGGAGGAAAGTGAAAAACTGTTTTTT
>TRBV5-6|TRBJ2-3|many|TRBD2
CASSWRLAGGGSTQYF
TGTGCCAGCAGCTGGAGACTAGCGGGGGGCGGGTCTACGCAGTATTTT
>TRBV18|TRBJ2-7|many|-
CASSRPPNYEQYF
TGTGCCAGCTCTCGACCACCCAACTACGAGCAGTACTTC
>TRBV10-3|TRBJ2-5|many|TRBD2
CATQSGLAGGLGETQYF
TGTGCCACCCAAAGTGGGTTAGCGGGGGGGCTGGGAGAGACCCAGTACTTC
>TRBV4-2|TRBJ1-4|many|-
CASSQVRQGNEKLFF
TGTGCCAGCAGCCAAGTACGGCAGGGTAATGAAAAACTGTTTTTT